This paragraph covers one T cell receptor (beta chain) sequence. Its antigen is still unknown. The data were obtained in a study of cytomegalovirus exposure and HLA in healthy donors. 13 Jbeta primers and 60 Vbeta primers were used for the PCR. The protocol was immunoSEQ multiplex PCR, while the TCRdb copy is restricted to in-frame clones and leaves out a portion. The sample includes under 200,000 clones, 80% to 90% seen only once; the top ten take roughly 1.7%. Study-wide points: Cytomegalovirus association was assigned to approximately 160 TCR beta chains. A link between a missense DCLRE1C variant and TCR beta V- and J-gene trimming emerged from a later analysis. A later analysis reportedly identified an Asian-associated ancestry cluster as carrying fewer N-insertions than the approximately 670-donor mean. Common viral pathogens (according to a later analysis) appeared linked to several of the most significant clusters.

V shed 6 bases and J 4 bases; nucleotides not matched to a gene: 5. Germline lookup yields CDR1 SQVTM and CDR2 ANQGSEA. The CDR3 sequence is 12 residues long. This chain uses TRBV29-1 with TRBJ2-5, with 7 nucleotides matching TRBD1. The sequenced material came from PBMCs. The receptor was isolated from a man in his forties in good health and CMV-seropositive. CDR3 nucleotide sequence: TGCAGCGTCGAGACAGGGCCAGAGACCCAGTACTTC. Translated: CSVETGPETQYF.